The following is a T cell receptor beta chain sequence with its context. The data were obtained in a study of blood T cell repertoires in COVID-19. About the research overall: PBMCs, B-cell-depleted T cells, or T cells provided the cDNA or gDNA that made up the material.

Sequencing used immunoSEQ multiplex PCR; TCRdb keeps in-frame clones, though not all of them. This repertoire shows roughly 250,000 clones, 70% to 90% found once; its top ten account for about 4.3%. The ends were cut back, 4 bases at V and 9 bases at J, with 13 bases in the middle. CDR1 is MDHEN and CDR2 is SYDVKM in the germline V gene. The CDR3 is 13 amino acids. Donors were grouped by their self-reported clinical history. The rearrangement uses TRBV28 and TRBJ2-1; D might be TRBD1 (5 bases). Sequenced input: PBMCs or T cells enriched from blood (not recorded which). The receptor comes from a woman aged 30 to 39 who had recovered from COVID-19. The CDR3 DNA is TGTGCCAGCAGTTCCCCAGGGTTGGTTGAGCAGTTCTTC. Its protein product is CASSSPGLVEQFF.